Shown below are 11 T cell receptor beta chains from a single sample sequenced in a study of early T cells in non-severe SARS-CoV-2 infection. TCRdb reprocessed the 5' RACE reads via MiXCR and lists one record per CDR3 protein. This table holds some 29,000 distinct CDR3 sequences, less than 7.5% found once. Sample: whole blood. Source of these receptors: an adult who was a healthcare worker with PCR-confirmed SARS-CoV-2 infection or an uninfected control (not recorded which).

This clonotype was observed many times. DNA for the CDR3: TGCGCCAGCAGCCAAGGTCCATCCGGTTGGACAGGGTTCGTGGCCGGGGAGCTGTTTTTT. It specifies CASSQGPSGWTGFVAGELFF. The V gene is TRBV4-3, the J gene TRBJ2-2; 8 nucleotides align to TRBD1. Germline V CDR1 and CDR2: LGHNA, YSLEER. The V and J ends lost 1 base and 6 bases, in that order; junction bases with no gene match: 19. The CDR3 is made up of 20 amino acids.

In its sample, this clonotype was seen a few times. The V and J genes are TRBV28 and TRBJ2-3; 7 nucleotides line up with TRBD1. From germline, CDR1 is MDHEN and CDR2 SYDVKM. The ends lost 4 bases at V and 3 bases at J; junction bases unmatched: 13. This CDR3 has 17 residues. CDR3 residues: CASSYPPDRVGTDTQYF. The DNA of the CDR3 is TGTGCCAGCAGTTACCCCCCCGACAGGGTGGGAACAGATACGCAGTATTTT. Looking up the rest from reference TRBV28 and TRBJ2-3 gives the full variable domain: DVKVTQSSRYLVKRTGEKVFLECVQDMDHENMFWYRQDPGLGLRLIYFSYDVKMKEKGDIPEGYSVSREKKERFSLILESASTNQTSMYLCASSYPPDRVGTDTQYFGPGTRLTVL.

This clonotype was seen only a few times. This sequence joins TRBV7-9 and TRBJ2-1, with 9 bases matching TRBD2. The J segment lost 4 bases and the V segment lost 4 bases, leaving 2 bases of the junction unmatched. This CDR3 spans 14 amino acids. CDR1 is SEHNR, CDR2 FQNEAQ, per germline (reference sequence). The CDR3 nucleotides are TGTGCCAGCAGCTCAGCGGGGGGTTACAATGAGCAGTTCTTC. It codes for CASSSAGGYNEQFF.

This clonotype was seen ten or more times. The chain combines TRBV19 with TRBJ2-2; D unresolved. Germline CDR1 reads LNHDA; CDR2 reads SQIVND (reference sequence). V was shortened by 7 bases and J by 5 bases, with 11 bases between the two germline ends. The CDR3 runs to 13 residues. This chain's CDR3 is CASNVMGTGELFF. CDR3 nucleotide sequence: TGTGCCAGTAACGTGATGGGGACCGGGGAGCTGTTTTTT.

This clonotype was observed a few times. The chain combines TRBV5-4 with TRBJ2-7; D might be TRBD1 or TRBD2, each matching 5 bases. Looked up from germline, CDR1 is SGHNT and CDR2 is YYREEE (reference sequence). The CDR3 is 16 amino acids. V was cut by 4 bases and J by 3 bases, with 20 bases left in between. The CDR3 spells CASSLPGETGGYEQYF. The CDR3 nucleotides read TGTGCCAGCAGCCTCCCGGGTGAAACAGGAGGCTACGAGCAGTACTTC.

The sample holds many counts of this clonotype. V and J are TRBV28 and TRBJ1-1; D gene unclear. V gave up 7 bases and J gave up 4 bases, with 10 bases separating them. The germline V gene has CDR1 MDHEN and CDR2 SYDVKM. This CDR3 has 12 amino acids. CDR3 sequence (DNA): TGTGCCAGCAACGAGTGGGGCACTGAAGCTTTCTTT. Protein: CASNEWGTEAFF.

There are a few counts of this clonotype. The V and J genes are TRBV28 and TRBJ1-1; possible D gene TRBD1, 5 bases. Germline V gene data show CDR1 as MDHEN and CDR2 as SYDVKM. This CDR3 has 14 residues. Trimming removed 0 bases at V and 1 base at J, with 6 bases between. DNA for the CDR3: TGTGCCAGCAGTTTATGGGGGGGGAACACTGAAGCTTTCTTT. It is translated as CASSLWGGNTEAFF.

This clonotype has a count of ten or more. The rearrangement joins TRBV20-1 to TRBJ2-3, with D uncertain. With 3 bases removed from V and 5 bases from J, the gap between germline ends came to 6 bases. The CDR3 spans 11 residues. CDR1 is DFQATT and CDR2 is SNEGSKA in the germline V gene (reference sequence). CDR3 residues: CSASWLDTQYF. The CDR3 DNA is TGCAGTGCTAGCTGGTTAGATACGCAGTATTTT.

This clonotype was counted at least ten times. V is TRBV28 and J is TRBJ1-2; no clear D gene. V lost 3 bases to trimming and J lost 7 bases, with 9 bases between them. The CDR3 contains 12 residues. Germline values: CDR1 MDHEN, CDR2 SYDVKM. CDR3 nucleotides: TGTGCCAGCAGTTTTTTTAGGGTTGGCTACACCTTC. Encoded protein: CASSFFRVGYTF.

This clonotype appeared many times. The chain couples TRBV5-3 to TRBJ2-2; D is uncertain. TRBV5-3 is known as an ORF, though its function is uncertain. V was shortened by 6 bases and J by 0 bases, with 15 bases between the two germline ends. The CDR3 extends over 16 amino acids. In DNA form, the CDR3 reads TGTGCCAGAAAACCTCATGCCAGGTCGAACACCGGGGAGCTGTTTTTT. Amino acid sequence: CARKPHARSNTGELFF.

Only a few counts were recorded for this clonotype. This chain joins TRBV24-1 and TRBJ2-7; 8 bases are a match to TRBD1. CDR3 length equals 16 residues. Germline V gene lookup returns CDR1 KGHDR and CDR2 SFDVKD. V gave up 9 bases and J gave up 0 bases; unmatched junction bases: 12. CDR3 residues: CATSLKGQGSSYEQYF. The CDR3 nucleotides are TGTGCCACCTCCCTTAAAGGACAGGGCAGCTCCTACGAGCAGTACTTC.